A single sample gave rise to the 15 T cell receptor beta chains below, sequenced in a study of shared clonotypes between healthy human individuals (TCRdb year 2020). Libraries were made using the immunoSEQ multiplex PCR assay. Not all clones reach the TCRdb copy of this immuneACCESS table, which keeps in-frame sequences only. Checked studies attribute under half of the gap to unresolved V genes and leave the rest unexplained. This sample has fewer than 150,000 clones in its table, and about 62% of those were observed once. Approximately 25% of the sample is taken by the ten largest. The sample was memory CD8+ T cells sorted from blood. In the paper's terms, the cell subset or site label means: CD45RO+ cells pooled with CCR7-negative TemRA cells. The receptors originated from a woman aged 30 to 39 in good health.

This rearrangement joins TRBV6-5 to TRBJ2-5; D is ambiguous. The CDR3 loop spans 14 amino acids. In germline, CDR1 is MNHEY, CDR2 SVGAGI. V was pared by 0 bases and J by 5 bases, with 10 bases between. In DNA form, the CDR3 reads TGTGCCAGCAGTTACTCGGACCTCCAGGAGACCCAGTACTTC. Residues: CASSYSDLQETQYF.

V and J are TRBV7-9 and TRBJ2-1; D is unresolved. The CDR3 covers 12 residues. Trimming shortened V by 3 bases and J by 6 bases, and 6 bases separated the two germline ends. Germline assignment: CDR1 SEHNR and CDR2 FQNEAQ (reference sequence). The CDR3: CASSFGSNEQFF. CDR3 in DNA: TGTGCCAGCAGCTTCGGTTCCAATGAGCAGTTCTTC.

This clone was detected only a few times. The chain joins TRBV4-1 to TRBJ1-1; possible D gene TRBD1, 6 bases. This CDR3 contains 15 residues. V was cut by 5 bases and J by 2 bases, with 15 bases left in between. Germline lookup yields CDR1 MGHRA and CDR2 YSYEKL. The CDR3 DNA is TGCGCCAGCAGCTCTTTAAAGGACAGTAACACTGAAGCTTTCTTT. This gives the protein CASSSLKDSNTEAFF.

This clone was counted only a few times. The V gene is TRBV27, the J gene TRBJ1-5; tentatively, D is TRBD1 (5 bases). This CDR3 has 12 residues. Trimming cost V 3 bases and J 5 bases, with 5 bases left between them. Germline V gene data show CDR1 as MNHEY and CDR2 as SMNVEV (reference sequence). The DNA for the CDR3 is TGTGCCAGCAGTTTCAGGGATCAGCCCCAGCATTTT. It translates to CASSFRDQPQHF.

The chain combines TRBV7-9 with TRBJ2-1; weak D call: TRBD2 (6 bases). Germline CDR1 SEHNR, CDR2 FQNEAQ (reference sequence). V was shortened by 4 bases and J by 2 bases, with 15 bases between the two germline ends. The CDR3 sequence is 16 residues long. In DNA, the CDR3 is TGTGCCAGCAGCTATCCCAGGACGGGAGCCTACAATGAGCAGTTCTTC. This encodes CASSYPRTGAYNEQFF.

The chain joins TRBV4-2 to TRBJ2-7; the match to TRBD2 covers 9 bases. The V gene's germline CDR1 is LGHNA and CDR2 YNFKEQ. Trimming removed 0 bases from V and 6 bases from J; junction bases left unmatched: 9. This CDR3 has 16 residues. The CDR3 sequence: CASSQDPSGRFFEQYF. CDR3 nucleotide sequence: TGTGCCAGCAGCCAAGATCCCAGCGGGAGGTTCTTCGAGCAGTACTTC.

This clone appeared a few times. The chain links TRBV28 to TRBJ1-5, with D unresolved. The CDR3 is 15 residues long. The V end was cut by 2 bases, the J end by 2 bases, with 10 bases between. Germline V gene data show CDR1 as MDHEN and CDR2 as SYDVKM. This CDR3 reads CASSLRVEGNQPQHF. The DNA of the CDR3 is TGTGCCAGCAGTTTAAGGGTGGAGGGCAATCAGCCCCAGCATTTT.

This clone was detected a few times. In the same sample, other DNA sequences code for this CDR3. The chain uses TRBV2 and TRBJ2-5; D uncertain. This CDR3 contains 12 residues. CDR1 is SNHLY, CDR2 FYNNEI, per germline. V lost 7 bases, J lost 5 bases, and 11 bases lay in between. This chain's CDR3 is CASTPSRETQYF. In DNA form, the CDR3 reads TGTGCCAGCACACCGTCCAGGGAGACCCAGTACTTC.

V is TRBV9 and J is TRBJ2-5; tentatively, D is TRBD2 (6 bases). The DNA end is more similar to TRBJ2-7, so the J call may be wrong. Germline V gene lookup returns CDR1 SGDLS and CDR2 YYNGEE. The CDR3 consists of 17 residues. The CDR3 DNA is TGTGCCAGCAGCCCTGGGACGGTAGCGGCGAGCTCCTACGAGCAGTACTTC. The encoded protein is CASSPGTVAASSYEQYF.

The chain links TRBV2 to TRBJ2-7; unclear D gene. Trimming took off 6 bases at V and 0 bases at J, with 18 bases between the two ends. The CDR3 has 16 residues. Looked up from germline, CDR1 is SNHLY and CDR2 is FYNNEI. The CDR3 loop is CASSVGGLLSSYEQYF. CDR3 DNA sequence: TGTGCCAGCAGCGTGGGCGGCCTACTGAGCTCCTACGAGCAGTACTTC.

The chain carries TRBV19 and TRBJ2-5, with TRBD2 matching over 8 bases. Germline-derived CDR1 and CDR2 are LNHDA and SQIVND (reference sequence). V trimming: 3 bases; J trimming: 4 bases; junction bases outside the gene matches: 13. This CDR3 has 17 residues. The CDR3 nucleotides read TGTGCCAGTAGTATCGGGGCGGGAGGTTACGAGGGAGAGACCCAGTACTTC. It yields the protein CASSIGAGGYEGETQYF.

V is TRBV28 and J is TRBJ2-7, with 11 positions matching TRBD2. CDR1 is MDHEN, CDR2 SYDVKM, per germline. The ends lost 6 bases at V and 5 bases at J; junction bases unmatched: 12. The CDR3 runs 16 residues. The CDR3, as DNA: TGTGCCAGCAGCCCACCTTTAGCGGGAGGGCCACACGAGCAGTACTTC. Protein: CASSPPLAGGPHEQYF.

This chain connects TRBV11-2 to TRBJ2-1; D is undetermined. Trimming removed 5 bases at V and 9 bases at J, with 11 bases between. Germline lookup yields CDR1 SGHAT and CDR2 FQNNGV. This CDR3 is 12 amino acids long. CDR3 region: CASSGGRVEQFF. The CDR3 nucleotides are TGTGCCAGCAGCGGCGGTCGGGTTGAGCAGTTCTTC.

This clone was seen once. The rearrangement uses TRBV4-2 and TRBJ1-1; 8 bases are shared with TRBD1. There are 17 residues in the CDR3. V shed 5 bases and J 3 bases; nucleotides not matched to a gene: 14. The germline gives CDR1 LGHNA, CDR2 YNFKEQ. CDR3 DNA: TGTGCCAGCAGCTCGTGGGGACGCGGACAGGGCGACACTGAAGCTTTCTTT. It is translated as CASSSWGRGQGDTEAFF.

V and J are TRBV19 and TRBJ1-5; the D gene is possibly TRBD1 (5 bases). The CDR3 sequence is 14 residues long. Per germline, CDR1 LNHDA and CDR2 SQIVND (reference sequence). The ends were cut back, 10 bases at V and 3 bases at J, with 16 bases in the middle. As DNA, the CDR3 is TGTGCCACTACAGCCGGGACCTTCAATCAGCCCCAGCATTTT. Translation: CATTAGTFNQPQHF.